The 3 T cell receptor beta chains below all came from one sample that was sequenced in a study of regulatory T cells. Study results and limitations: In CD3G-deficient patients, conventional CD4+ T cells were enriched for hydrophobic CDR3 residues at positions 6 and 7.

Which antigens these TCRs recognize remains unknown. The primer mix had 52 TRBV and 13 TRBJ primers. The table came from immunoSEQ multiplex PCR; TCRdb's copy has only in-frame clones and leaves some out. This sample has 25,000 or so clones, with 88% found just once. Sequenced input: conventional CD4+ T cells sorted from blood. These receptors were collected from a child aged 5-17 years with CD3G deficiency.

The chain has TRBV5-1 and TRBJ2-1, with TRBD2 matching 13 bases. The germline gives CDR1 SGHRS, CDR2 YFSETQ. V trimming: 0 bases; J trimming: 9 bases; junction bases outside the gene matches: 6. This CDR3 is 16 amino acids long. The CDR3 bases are TGCGCCAGCAGCTTGGGCTGGACTAGCGGGAGTGTTGAGCAGTTCTTC. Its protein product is CASSLGWTSGSVEQFF.

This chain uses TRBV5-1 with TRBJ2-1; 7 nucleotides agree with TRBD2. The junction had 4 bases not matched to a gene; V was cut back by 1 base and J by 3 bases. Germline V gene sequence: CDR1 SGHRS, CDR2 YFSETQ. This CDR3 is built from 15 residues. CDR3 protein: CASSLRGGNYNEQFF. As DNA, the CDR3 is TGCGCCAGCAGCTTGAGGGGAGGGAACTACAATGAGCAGTTCTTC. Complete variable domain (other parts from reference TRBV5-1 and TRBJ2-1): KAGVTQTPRYLIKTRGQQVTLSCSPISGHRSVSWYQQTPGQGLQFLFEYFSETQRNKGNFPGRFSGRQFSNSRSEMNVSTLELGDSALYLCASSLRGGNYNEQFFGPGTRLTVL.

The CDR3 bases are TGTGCCAGCAGGTCCCGGGACAGGGGCACTGAAGCTTTCTTT. Translating gives CASRSRDRGTEAFF. V and J are TRBV6-6 and TRBJ1-1, with TRBD1 matching over 10 bases. Per germline, CDR1 MNHNY and CDR2 SVGAGI (reference sequence). Losses at the gene ends were 6 bases for V and 4 bases for J; bases not matched to a gene: 5. The CDR3 is 14 residues long.